This TCR beta chain was sequenced for a study of T cell repertoires in cytomegalovirus infection. Study-wide background: Use of recently identified HLA-C-restricted and well-studied HLA-B-restricted CMV epitopes was part of the study. Matching HLA type, along with CMV infection, was indicated by public TCR beta signatures.

Notes on this clonotype: Its antigen is undetermined.

Each CDR3 protein gets one entry after TCRdb re-called the reads with MiXCR. This sample has 900,000 to 950,000 distinct CDR3 sequences, with less than 40% found just once. This CDR3 region has 16 residues. Between the trimmed V and J ends, which lost 0 bases and 4 bases, there was a span of 14 bases. Looked up from germline, CDR1 is SGHKS and CDR2 is YYEKEE (reference sequence). The study's findings and limits: Summed public TCR beta family frequency identified CMV carriers bearing the relevant HLA. The response measured ex vivo was dominated by TCR beta clonotypes (HLA-C-restricted and CMV-specific).

V and J are TRBV5-5 and TRBJ1-5; tentatively, D is TRBD1 (5 bases). The TCR comes from a human donor in good health (CMV status not recorded). Some clones in this sample may be carry-over from other donors' samples. The sample consisted of cultured CD8+ T cells from PBMCs, taken from culture after CMV antigen stimulation. The CDR3 sequence: CASSLGGNRINQPQHF. DNA for the CDR3: TGTGCCAGCAGCTTGGGAGGAAACAGGATAAATCAGCCCCAGCATTTT.